These T cell receptor beta chains were read from a single sample in a study of neurological immune-mediated disorders. MiXCR, run by TCRdb on the 5' RACE reads, gives a single entry per CDR3 protein. The table includes about 60,000 distinct CDR3 sequences, approximately 3.7% detected once. Sequencing was performed on PBMCs. The receptors were gathered from a woman aged 45-60 years with multiple sclerosis. Both conserved end residues are part of each CDR3. A D gene is named only where the DNA matches it firmly. Clone size is shown for a subset of rows, as once, few, many or a class of expanded clone.

v_gene	j_gene	d_gene	abundance	CDR3nt	CDR3aa
TRBV7-2	TRBJ2-2	NA	many	TGTGCCAGCAGCTTAGCGTATGACACCGGGGAGCTGTTTTTT	CASSLAYDTGELFF
TRBV7-9	TRBJ2-5	NA	many	TGTGCCAGCAGGTCCGCGGCAGGGGAGCGAGAGACCCAGTACTTC	CASRSAAGERETQYF
TRBV2	TRBJ2-1	TRBD1	many	TGTGCCAGCAACTCCGACAGGGACTCCTACAATGAGCAGTTCTTC	CASNSDRDSYNEQFF
TRBV3-1	TRBJ2-1	NA	many	TGTGCCAGCAGCCCCTATGTTAGCATCCTAGCCGAGATCGCAGACAATGAGCAGTTCTTC	CASSPYVSILAEIADNEQFF
TRBV12-3/TRBV12-4	TRBJ2-5	NA	many	TGTGCCAGCAGCTCACAGGGTCCGGAGACCCAGTACTTC	CASSSQGPETQYF
TRBV29-1	TRBJ1-1	NA	many	TGCAGCGGCCGGGACATAGGCTCGAACACTGAAGCTTTCTTT	CSGRDIGSNTEAFF
TRBV20-1	TRBJ2-7	TRBD1	many	TGCAGTGCTCATGGACAGGGGTTTGAAGGCGAGCAGTACTTC	CSAHGQGFEGEQYF
TRBV18	TRBJ1-2	NA	many	TGTGCCAGCGCGACAGCGGGGGGCGACTATGGCTACACCTTC	CASATAGGDYGYTF
TRBV20-1	TRBJ1-4	TRBD1	many	TGCAGTGCCGAAGGACAGGGGGCGGAAAAACTGTTTTTT	CSAEGQGAEKLFF
TRBV14	TRBJ1-3	NA	NA	TGTGCCAGCAGCCAAGTAGCTCACCCCGGAAAAACCATATATTTT	CASSQVAHPGKTIYF
TRBV20-1	TRBJ2-5	NA	many	TGCAGCGGGGCCGCAGGACGGGAGTTAAGGGAGACCCAGTACTTC	CSGAAGRELRETQYF
TRBV9	TRBJ1-6	NA	many	TGTGCCAGCAGCGTAGAGATTAGAGATTCACCCCTCCACTTT	CASSVEIRDSPLHF
TRBV7-8	TRBJ1-6	NA	few	TGTGCCAGCAGCCCCACCAGGGAAAGTCGCTCACCCCTCCACTTT	CASSPTRESRSPLHF
TRBV6-5	TRBJ2-7	TRBD1	many	TGTGCCAGCAGGATGGGTGGACAGGGAGGATACGAGCAGTACTTC	CASRMGGQGGYEQYF
TRBV10-3	TRBJ1-4	NA	many	TGTGCCATCGGGTCCGGAGGCCCAACTAATGAAAAACTGTTTTTT	CAIGSGGPTNEKLFF
TRBV4-2	TRBJ2-5	TRBD2	NA	TGTTCCAGCAGCCAAGATAAGGCTAGCGGGAGATACGGGCAAGAGACCCAGTACTTC	CSSSQDKASGRYGQETQYF
TRBV27	TRBJ1-1	TRBD1	many	TGTGCCAGCAGCACTTACAGGGGGAAGCGCACTGAAGCTTTCTTT	CASSTYRGKRTEAFF
TRBV12-3/TRBV12-4	TRBJ2-7	NA	once	TGTGCCAGCAGTTTATTTCGACAGACCTACGAGCAGTACTTC	CASSLFRQTYEQYF
TRBV20-1	TRBJ2-1	TRBD2	many	TGCAGTGCTTTAGCGGGAGATTTAGAGCAGTTCTTC	CSALAGDLEQFF
TRBV6-2/TRBV6-3	TRBJ2-2	TRBD2	NA	TGTGCCAGCAGTTACGGACTAGTTGGGACCGGGGAGCTGTTTTTT	CASSYGLVGTGELFF
TRBV7-9	TRBJ2-3	NA	many	TGTGCCAGCAGCTTAGCGAAGGGGGTCTCCACAGATACGCAGTATTTT	CASSLAKGVSTDTQYF
TRBV2	TRBJ1-2	NA	many	TGTGCCAGCAGTCCCGACAGTAACTATGGCTACACCTTC	CASSPDSNYGYTF
TRBV12-3/TRBV12-4	TRBJ2-7	TRBD1	many	TGTGCCAGCAGTTTACAGGGGGCCCCCTACGAGCAGTACTTC	CASSLQGAPYEQYF
TRBV10-3	TRBJ2-1	NA	many	TGTGCCATCAGTGACGGCGGCAGGAGCTCCTACAATGAGCAGTTCTTC	CAISDGGRSSYNEQFF
TRBV5-1	TRBJ2-1	NA	many	TGCGCCAGCTCGGTTCTACAGGGCCCCAATGAGCAGTTCTTC	CASSVLQGPNEQFF
TRBV7-9	TRBJ1-5	TRBD1	few	TGTGCCAGCAGCACAGGGACAGGGGGCGCGTATAGCAATCAGCCCCAGCATTTT	CASSTGTGGAYSNQPQHF
TRBV20-1	TRBJ1-5	NA	many	TGCAGTGCTAGAGAGAGGATAGGACGGAATAGCAATCAGCCCCAGCATTTT	CSARERIGRNSNQPQHF
TRBV4-3	TRBJ2-1	TRBD2	many	TGCGCCAGCAGCTCGCGCGTACTAGCGAATGAGCAGTTCTTC	CASSSRVLANEQFF
TRBV5-6	TRBJ2-5	NA	many	TGTGCCAGCAGCTTGGAGGTTCAAGAGACCCAGTACTTC	CASSLEVQETQYF
TRBV18	TRBJ1-1	TRBD1	many	TGTGCCAGCTCACGAGGGGGCGTGGGCACTGAAGCTTTCTTT	CASSRGGVGTEAFF
TRBV4-3	TRBJ2-1	TRBD2	many	TGCGCCAGCAGCTCCAGACTAGCGGGAGGCTCCTACAATGAGCAGTTCTTC	CASSSRLAGGSYNEQFF
TRBV20-1	TRBJ1-5	NA	many	TGCAGTGCTAGAGATCTAGGACATAATCAGCCCCAGCATTTT	CSARDLGHNQPQHF
TRBV12-3/TRBV12-4	TRBJ2-3	NA	few	TGTGCCAGCAGTTTAGAAGGGCAGATTAAGAATCAGCCCCAGTATTTT	CASSLEGQIKNQPQYF
TRBV3-1	TRBJ2-2	NA	many	TGTGCCAGCAGCCGAGGACAGATCACCGGGGAGCTGTTTTTT	CASSRGQITGELFF